Listed here is a single TCR beta chain. Germline-derived CDR1 and CDR2 are MDHEN and SYDVKM. With 2 bases removed from V and 7 bases from J, the gap between germline ends came to 18 bases. This CDR3 is 15 amino acids long. Profiling relied on immunoSEQ multiplex PCR, and the TCRdb table lists in-frame clones only, not all of them. The table has 2 million to 2.5 million clones, roughly 93% seen once; the top ten hold 0.39%. The data are from a study of shared clonotypes between healthy human individuals. The source of this sequence is a man in his late teens or twenties in good health. Some clones in this sample may be carry-over from other donors' samples. Sample: naive CD4+ T cells from PBMCs. This sample's subset: CD45RA+ positively selected. The rearrangement uses TRBV28 and TRBJ2-7; D may be TRBD2 (6 bases). CDR3 sequence (DNA): TGTGCCAGCAGTTTAAATGGTGCGGGGTTAAGTGAGCAGTACTTC. It translates to CASSLNGAGLSEQYF.